The source of this TCR beta chain is a study of shared clonotypes between healthy human individuals. Background on the study: The donor pool was made up of a couple of women and a few men aged 18 to 49.

V lost 3 bases, J lost 6 bases, and 7 bases stayed unmatched. This CDR3 has 16 amino acids. CDR1 is SGHVS and CDR2 is FNYEAQ in the germline V gene. The table came from immunoSEQ multiplex PCR; TCRdb's copy has only in-frame clones and leaves some out. The sample holds about 800,000 clones, 90% to 98% seen once. Study results and caveats: Non-shared clonotypes had lower generation probabilities than those shared by all four donors.

The naive CD8 population came from CD45RO-negative cells selected for CCR7, without terminally differentiated effector memory CD45RA+ cells. Details on this clone: As yet, its antigen is unknown.

The gene calls are TRBV7-6 and TRBJ2-3, with 12 positions matching TRBD1. Material: naive CD8+ T cells sorted from blood. This receptor was taken from a man aged 30 to 39 in good health. CDR3 residues: CASSFGTGGVKDTQYF. The CDR3, as DNA: TGTGCCAGCAGCTTCGGGACAGGGGGCGTGAAGGATACGCAGTATTTT.